This TCR beta chain was documented in a study of long-term antiretroviral therapy in people with HIV (dated by TCRdb to between 2022 and 2023). Regarding the study in general: Collection of the earliest samples took place about a decade ahead of the 2015 WHO recommendation for immediate ART, at a time when ART was typically delayed until CD4 counts fell. Whether ART initiation and durable HIV suppression were associated with changes in peripheral blood TRB repertoire composition and diversity was tested in a retrospective serial study. The cohort contributed fewer than 200 cryopreserved PBMC samples from a few dozen adults with confirmed HIV infection, collected serially over a mean of about six years (range 1-12). Among the approximately 32 participants with HIV, roughly eleven were female. Test extractions of a monoclonal T-cell line alongside approximately 36 polyclonal samples showed no cross-contamination during QIAcube processing. On the study overall, not on this receptor specifically: The samples were dated from about 2004 to 2017, and the ART regimens that were used may be less effective than current ART regimens. Because pre-ART samples had limited cell numbers, profiling was done on unsorted PBMC rather than on sorted CD4+ and CD8+ T cells. Inferences about post-ART repertoire changes were limited because no data were available on ART adherence, viral resistance or therapy changes. Starting ART was linked to a significant rise in TRB diversity, yet even with long-term ART the diversity remained significantly lower than in transplant donor controls. Compared with controls, HIV repertoires had narrower CDR3 length ranges, and the network structure pointed to an antigen-experienced repertoire that shifted only slightly toward naive after ART. Limited PBMC availability meant only the TCR beta chain was sequenced, without alpha chain pairing. Expanded TRB clones identified before ART initiation dominated the repertoire across all time points, though the dominance fluctuated and decreased in many PLHIV after ART.

Sequencing of the TRB variable region was done with the immunoSEQ hsTCRB v3.0 assay at survey level resolution. TRB sequencing targeted a depth of about 40,000-50,000 T-cell genomes per sample. Pooled TRB libraries were sequenced on an Illumina MiSeq with a v3 150-cycle kit. Concerning the study's data processing: Repertoire analysis was run in R within a reproducible Nextflow workflow that covered QC, data transformation and analysis. LymphoSeq2, an R package for exploring AIRR-Seq data, was used to implement custom analyses. Four samples that yielded fewer than 5000 total TRB sequences were excluded, so that fewer than 250 HIV repertoires were analyzed. Of the roughly 180 retained HIV repertoires, roughly 61 were collected before and roughly 130 after ART initiation. Each repertoire was downsampled to 5000 TRB nucleotide sequences, and summary statistics were averaged across 100 downsampling iterations. TRB sequences were retained for analysis only if CDR3 regions of at least seven amino acids were present. Diversity was measured with a Shannon entropy-derived clonality score and the Gini coefficient. In the repertoire networks, any two of the top 5000 CDR3 amino acid sequences were connected whenever the two sequences differed by an edit distance of one. For TRB CDR3 amino acid sequences, antigen specificity groups and MHC restriction were predicted with GLIPH2. To flag known CMV, EBV, HIV or tissue antigen associations, CDR3 amino acid sequences were matched against VDJdb and McPAS-TCR. Pre-ART, post-ART and control groups were compared with Wilcoxon signed-rank tests and Holm-Bonferroni correction. The table comes from immuneACCESS by way of TCRdb, which keeps in-frame sequences with V and J called. Part of the clones is missing from these tables; in studies checked, under half for an unresolved V gene and the rest for unknown reasons. V and J calls plus clone size are reproduced from that table; the DNA served to infer D and trimming. Recorded for this sample are 30,000 or so clones; 85% to 95% of them occurred a single time. The ten largest make up 10% of the sample.

Participants were included only if at least one PBMC sample before ART initiation and at least two post-ART samples were available. All participants with HIV were treated in the United States of America. Before DNA extraction, cryopreserved samples of about 0.9-11 million PBMC were thawed and washed. At the time of the earliest PBMC sample, participants with HIV were aged between about 23 and 54 years. Per participant, PBMC samples came from 1-4 timepoints prior to ART initiation and 2-8 timepoints following ART initiation, for a median of 7 samples. For every participant, serial HIV viral load, CD4+ T-cell count, ART history and demographic data were obtained. Genomic DNA was extracted from unsorted PBMC with a Qiagen kit on a QIAcube, with processing performed in batches of 12 samples. Concerning this clone: Its recognized antigen is unknown. No much larger clone exists at a distance of one base, and base qualities are not known.

After removal of 4 bases from V and 4 bases from J, the junction retains 5 bases not matched to a gene. The CDR3, from cysteine to phenylalanine, totals 15 residues. The only DNA kept is the CDR3, 45 bases in frame from the first base. Taken from the germline V gene, the CDR1 and CDR2 loops are MNHEY and SVGAGI. Recombination joined TRBV6-5 with TRBJ2-5, with 11 bases aligning to TRBD2. The starting material was unsorted PBMCs, obtained 6.2 years after starting antiretroviral therapy. The receptor's source is a man aged 40-55 years with HIV. The bases are TGTGCCAGCAGTTTAGCGGGAGGGCCGGGAGAGACCCAGTACTTC. This gives the protein CASSLAGGPGETQYF.